This T cell receptor (beta chain) was identified during a study of cytomegalovirus exposure and HLA in healthy donors. General study findings and limits: As a later analysis showed, several of the most significant clusters appeared to be linked to common viral pathogens.

Germline trimming cut 7 bases from V and 2 bases from J; bases unmatched to any gene: 9. Germline V gene data show CDR1 as SGHRS and CDR2 as YFSETQ. The CDR3 loop spans 15 amino acids. The PCR made use of 60 Vbeta and 13 Jbeta primers. Measured with immunoSEQ multiplex PCR; TCRdb has only the in-frame clones, and not every one. The table has fewer than 110,000 clones, around 80% seen once. Worth noting for this clone: Its target is not known.

This sequence was found in a woman aged 18-30 years in good health and CMV-seropositive. The specimen was PBMCs. This chain connects TRBV5-1 to TRBJ2-1; 7 bases line up with TRBD1. In nucleotides, the CDR3 is TGCGCCAGCTTCCTCCGACAGGGTCCCTACAATGAGCAGTTCTTC. Amino acid sequence: CASFLRQGPYNEQFF. The full variable domain, with the rest looked up from reference TRBV5-1 and TRBJ2-1, is KAGVTQTPRYLIKTRGQQVTLSCSPISGHRSVSWYQQTPGQGLQFLFEYFSETQRNKGNFPGRFSGRQFSNSRSEMNVSTLELGDSALYLCASFLRQGPYNEQFFGPGTRLTVL.